The 3 T cell receptor beta chains in this list originate from one sample, sequenced in a study of Ad26.COV2.S vaccination and SARS-CoV-2 variants. Documented treatment: around 19 received Ad26.COV2.S at low or high dose, single or two shots; roughly five received placebo; per-sample allocation not given. Sampling happened 63 days after the first vaccine or placebo injection. The table came from immunoSEQ multiplex PCR; TCRdb's copy has only in-frame clones and leaves some out. The table includes approximately 300,000 clones, around 85% detected once. The sample consisted of peripheral blood, taken in a trial of Ad26.COV2.S vaccine versus placebo. The receptors shown here come from a person aged 18 to 65 who received the Ad26.COV2.S COVID-19 vaccine or a placebo.

The chain combines TRBV2 with TRBJ2-5; D ambiguous. Trimming took 3 bases from V and 0 from J, leaving 8 bases between them. Germline loops: CDR1 SNHLY, CDR2 FYNNEI. The CDR3 covers 14 residues. CDR3 sequence (DNA): TGTGCCAGCAGTGATTGGGTTTACCAAGAGACCCAGTACTTC. This sequence encodes CASSDWVYQETQYF.

This rearrangement joins TRBV3-1 (or the pseudogene TRBV3-2) to TRBJ1-2; D gene unclear. V shed 5 bases and J shed 8 bases, with 12 bases lying between them. The CDR3 consists of 12 residues. Germline V gene lookup returns CDR1 LGHDT and CDR2 YNNKEL (reference sequence). The CDR3 nucleotides are TGTGCCAGCAGCGAGCGGTCTCGGGGCTACACCTTC. It specifies CASSERSRGYTF.

The DNA for the CDR3 is TGTGCCAGCACCCGGACAGGGAGGGCCGGGGAGCTGTTTTTT. Encoded protein: CASTRTGRAGELFF. The rearrangement joins TRBV6-5 to TRBJ2-2; possibly TRBD1 for D (8 bases). The CDR3 has 14 amino acids. CDR1 is MNHEY, CDR2 SVGAGI, per germline. Trimming pared 7 bases from V and 6 bases from J, leaving 15 bases between.